Listed below are T cell receptor beta chains from one sample, sequenced in a study of OX40 agonist ivuxolimab in advanced cancers. Assay: immunoSEQ multiplex PCR; the TCRdb copy retains only in-frame clones and omits some. The repertoire holds 20,000 to 25,000 clones, with 80% to 90% as singletons. The sequences come from CD4+ or CD8+ T cells sorted from blood, collected in a trial of the OX40 agonist ivuxolimab. These receptor sequences come from an adult with an advanced solid tumor such as melanoma, head and neck, liver or kidney cancer. CDR3s include the opening cysteine and the closing phenylalanine or tryptophan. D genes are given only for firm matches. Expanded clones get a size class; other rows say once, few or many, or leave the size out.

CDR3nt | CDR3aa | j_gene | abundance | v_gene | d_gene
TGCGCCAGCAGCCAAGAAATAGTCCTAGCGGGAGCAGATACGCAGTATTTT | CASSQEIVLAGADTQYF | TRBJ2-3 | . | TRBV4-1 | TRBD2
TGTGCCAGCAGCCAAGATTGGACAGGGGGCGGCTTTGGCTACACCTTC | CASSQDWTGGGFGYTF | TRBJ1-2 | . | TRBV4-2 | TRBD1
TGTGCCAGCAGCCTGACAGGGTTCACAGATACGCAGTATTTT | CASSLTGFTDTQYF | TRBJ2-3 | . | TRBV11-2 | TRBD1
TGTGCCAGCAGTGACTCAGAGGGCGCCCATGAGCAGTTCTTC | CASSDSEGAHEQFF | TRBJ2-1 | . | TRBV6-4 | .
TGTGCCAGTAGTATAGGACTAGCGGGAAAGAATGAGCAGTTCTTC | CASSIGLAGKNEQFF | TRBJ2-1 | . | TRBV19 | TRBD2
TGTGCCAGCAGCCGAGGGAATGAGCAGTTCTTC | CASSRGNEQFF | TRBJ2-1 | . | TRBV2 | .
TGTGCCAGCAGCTTATGGGGGGGCGATTACGAGCAGTACTTC | CASSLWGGDYEQYF | TRBJ2-7 | . | TRBV7-3 | .
TGTGCCAGCACCGACAGCTATGGCTACACCTTC | CASTDSYGYTF | TRBJ1-2 | . | TRBV2 | .
TGTGCCAGCAGCTTAGTGGACAGAAACTATGGCTACACCTTC | CASSLVDRNYGYTF | TRBJ1-2 | once | TRBV7-9 | .
TGTGCCAGCAGCGGAGCGCCCGTATACAGGAACACTGAAGCTTTCTTT | CASSGAPVYRNTEAFF | TRBJ1-1 | . | TRBV9 | .
TGTGCCAGCAGTGATGTAGCGGCCCTACCCGAAGAGACCCAGTACTTC | CASSDVAALPEETQYF | TRBJ2-5 | . | TRBV28 | .
TGTGCCAGCAGCCCAAGCGGGGCCGACTACAATGAGCAGTTCTTC | CASSPSGADYNEQFF | TRBJ2-1 | . | TRBV7-9 | TRBD2
TGTGCCACCAGCAGAGATCGGGGGGTTAGTGAAGCTTTCTTT | CATSRDRGVSEAFF | TRBJ1-1 | . | TRBV15 | .
TGCGCCAGCCACAGGGGAAGGTCAACTAATGAAAAACTGTTTTTT | CASHRGRSTNEKLFF | TRBJ1-4 | . | TRBV5-1 | TRBD1
TGTGCCAGCAGCCATACGACAGGGTCGAATGAGCAGTTCTTC | CASSHTTGSNEQFF | TRBJ2-1 | . | TRBV7-9 | TRBD1
TGCGCCAGCTCCCGGGGGGCGCGGACTGAAGCTTTCTTT | CASSRGARTEAFF | TRBJ1-1 | . | TRBV10-1 | .
TGCAGCGTTCTCCCGGCCTCTGGGTCAAGAGATACGCAGTATTTT | CSVLPASGSRDTQYF | TRBJ2-3 | . | TRBV29-1 | .
TGTGCCAGCAGCTTTCTGGGGCCCAATCAGCCCCAGCATTTT | CASSFLGPNQPQHF | TRBJ1-5 | . | TRBV5-8 | .
TGTGCCAGCAGTTTGGGGTGGGCAGAGCAGTTCTTC | CASSLGWAEQFF | TRBJ2-1 | . | TRBV28 | .
TGTGCCAGCAGCTGGGACCTCGCTGAGCAGTTCTTC | CASSWDLAEQFF | TRBJ2-1 | . | TRBV7-9 | .
TGCGCCAGCAGCCAAGAAGGTGTCATGTTCTACGAGCAGTACTTC | CASSQEGVMFYEQYF | TRBJ2-7 | once | TRBV4-1 | .
TGTGCCAGCAGCTCAGTGATGTCCCCCTCCTCCTACGAGCAGTACTTC | CASSSVMSPSSYEQYF | TRBJ2-7 | . | TRBV11-1 | .
TGTGCCAGCAGCTTGGAAAGGGAGGGCCGGTACACCGGGGAGCTGTTTTTT | CASSLEREGRYTGELFF | TRBJ2-2 | . | TRBV5-6 | TRBD2
TGTGCCAGCAGTAGTGGGACAGGGCCTGAAAAACTGTTTTTT | CASSSGTGPEKLFF | TRBJ1-4 | . | TRBV6-5 | TRBD1
TGTGCCAGCAGCGACCCCGATTCTAGCACAGATACGCAGTATTTT | CASSDPDSSTDTQYF | TRBJ2-3 | . | TRBV9 | .
TGCGCCAGCAGCCAAGGTGTCCCGTCCTACGAGCAGTACTTC | CASSQGVPSYEQYF | TRBJ2-7 | . | TRBV4-1 | .
TGTGCCAGCAGCTTAGCCGGTTTAGGGGAGCAGTACTTC | CASSLAGLGEQYF | TRBJ2-7 | . | TRBV13 | .
TGTGCCAGCAGTTTCAGGAGGGGCGAGCAGTACTTC | CASSFRRGEQYF | TRBJ2-7 | . | TRBV27 | .
TGTGCCTGGAGACTTTACAATGAGCAGTTCTTC | CAWRLYNEQFF | TRBJ2-1 | . | TRBV30 | .
TGTGCCAGCATCAAGGGGTCCCTCCGGGGGCCCTACAATGAGCAGTTCTTC | CASIKGSLRGPYNEQFF | TRBJ2-1 | . | TRBV7-8 | .
TGTGCCTGGATGGGACTAGCGCATGAGCAGTTCTTC | CAWMGLAHEQFF | TRBJ2-1 | . | TRBV30 | TRBD2
TGTGCCAGCAGTGAAGAACTGGCTAGCAGGTCCTACGAGCAGTACTTC | CASSEELASRSYEQYF | TRBJ2-7 | . | TRBV2 | .
TGCGCCAGCAGTGAGTGGGCCGCCGAGGGCTACACCTTC | CASSEWAAEGYTF | TRBJ1-2 | . | TRBV10-2 | .
TGTGCCAGCAGCCCACACCCTAACTATGGCTACACCTTC | CASSPHPNYGYTF | TRBJ1-2 | . | TRBV6-5 | .
TGTGCCAGCAGCTCTACTTCCGGGACCAGTACCTACGAGCAGTACTTC | CASSSTSGTSTYEQYF | TRBJ2-7 | . | TRBV7-9 | .
TGTGCCAGAAGAGGACCCTTGAACACTGAAGCTTTCTTT | CARRGPLNTEAFF | TRBJ1-1 | few | TRBV2 | .